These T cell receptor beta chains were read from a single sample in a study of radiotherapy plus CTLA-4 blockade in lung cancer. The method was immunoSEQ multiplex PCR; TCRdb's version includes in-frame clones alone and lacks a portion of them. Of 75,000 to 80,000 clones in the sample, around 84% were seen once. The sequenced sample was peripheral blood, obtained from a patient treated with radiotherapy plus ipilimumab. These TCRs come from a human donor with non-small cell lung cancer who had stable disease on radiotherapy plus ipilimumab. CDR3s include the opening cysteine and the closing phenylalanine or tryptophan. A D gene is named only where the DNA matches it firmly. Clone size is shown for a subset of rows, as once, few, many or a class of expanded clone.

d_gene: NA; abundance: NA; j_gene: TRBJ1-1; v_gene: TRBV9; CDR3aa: CASSVEKTTEAFF; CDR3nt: TGTGCCAGCAGCGTAGAAAAGACGACTGAAGCTTTCTTT
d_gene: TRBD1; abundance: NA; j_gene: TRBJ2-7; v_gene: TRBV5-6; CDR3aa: CASSPGTGGPYEQYF; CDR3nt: TGTGCCAGCAGCCCTGGGACAGGGGGTCCCTACGAGCAGTACTTC
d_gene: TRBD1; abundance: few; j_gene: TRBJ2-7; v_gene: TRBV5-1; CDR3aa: CASSSSGQGAKQYF; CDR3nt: TGCGCCAGCAGCTCCTCAGGACAGGGGGCGAAACAGTACTTC
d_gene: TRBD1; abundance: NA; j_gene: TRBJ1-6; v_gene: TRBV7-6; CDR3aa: CASSSVPGQGSSYNSPLHF; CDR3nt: TGTGCCAGCAGCTCTGTCCCGGGACAGGGAAGCTCCTATAATTCACCCCTCCACTTT
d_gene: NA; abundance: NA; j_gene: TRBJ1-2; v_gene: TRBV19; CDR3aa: CASSPGVVHGYTF; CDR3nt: TGTGCCAGTAGTCCAGGGGTGGTGCATGGCTACACCTTC
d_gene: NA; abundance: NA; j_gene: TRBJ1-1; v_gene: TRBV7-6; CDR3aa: CASSFSVNTEAFF; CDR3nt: TGTGCCAGCAGCTTTTCAGTGAACACTGAAGCTTTCTTT
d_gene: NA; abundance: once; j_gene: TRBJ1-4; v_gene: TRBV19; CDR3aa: CATKGGALTNEKLFF; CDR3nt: TGTGCCACCAAGGGGGGGGCGCTAACTAATGAAAAACTGTTTTTT
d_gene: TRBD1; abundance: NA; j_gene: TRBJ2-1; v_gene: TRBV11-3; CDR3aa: CASSLGRQGDNEQFF; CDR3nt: TGTGCCAGCAGCTTGGGCCGGCAGGGGGACAATGAGCAGTTCTTC
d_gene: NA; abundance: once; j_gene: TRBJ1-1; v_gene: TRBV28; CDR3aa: CASGKLTEAFF; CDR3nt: TGTGCCAGCGGAAAGCTCACTGAAGCTTTCTTT
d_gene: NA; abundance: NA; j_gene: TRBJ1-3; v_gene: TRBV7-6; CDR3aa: CASSRQGNTIYF; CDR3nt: TGTGCCAGCAGCCGACAGGGAAACACCATATATTTT
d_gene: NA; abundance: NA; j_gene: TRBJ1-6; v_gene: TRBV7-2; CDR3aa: CASSLVNYNSPLHF; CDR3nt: TGTGCCAGCAGCTTAGTTAACTACAATTCACCCCTCCACTTT
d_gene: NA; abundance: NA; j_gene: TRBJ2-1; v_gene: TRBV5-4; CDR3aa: CASSFIGSSYNEQFF; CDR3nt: TGTGCCAGCAGCTTTATCGGGAGCTCCTACAATGAGCAGTTCTTC
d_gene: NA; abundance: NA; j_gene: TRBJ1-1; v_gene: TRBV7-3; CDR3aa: CASSLQMNTEAFF; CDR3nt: TGTGCCAGCAGCTTACAGATGAACACTGAAGCTTTCTTT
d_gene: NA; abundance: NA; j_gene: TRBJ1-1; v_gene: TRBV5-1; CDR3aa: CASSFGSSGSSGVEEAFF; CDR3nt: TGCGCCAGCAGCTTTGGGTCATCCGGGTCCTCAGGGGTCGAGGAAGCTTTCTTT
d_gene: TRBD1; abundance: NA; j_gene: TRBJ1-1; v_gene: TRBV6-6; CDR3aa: CASTKDLTGSTEAFF; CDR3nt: TGTGCCAGCACCAAGGATTTGACAGGGAGCACTGAAGCTTTCTTT
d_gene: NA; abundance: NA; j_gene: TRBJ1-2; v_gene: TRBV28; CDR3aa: CASSFIGQGKGYTF; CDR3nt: TGTGCCAGCAGTTTTATTGGGCAGGGTAAAGGCTACACCTTC
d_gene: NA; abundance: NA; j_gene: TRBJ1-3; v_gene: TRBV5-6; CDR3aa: CASSRRTVGNTIYF; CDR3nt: TGTGCCAGCAGCAGGAGGACAGTTGGAAACACCATATATTTT
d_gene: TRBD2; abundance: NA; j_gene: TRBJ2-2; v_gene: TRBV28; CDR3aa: CASSLWTGGSGELFF; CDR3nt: TGTGCCAGCAGCCTCTGGACGGGAGGTTCCGGGGAGCTGTTTTTT
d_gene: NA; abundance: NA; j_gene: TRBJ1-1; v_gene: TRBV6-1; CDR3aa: CASSVPGGEAFF; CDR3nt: TGTGCCAGCAGTGTCCCTGGGGGTGAAGCTTTCTTT
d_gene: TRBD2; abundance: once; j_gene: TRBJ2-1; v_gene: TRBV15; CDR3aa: CATSRDPPGGYNEQFF; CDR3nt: TGTGCCACCAGCAGAGATCCCCCCGGGGGGTACAATGAGCAGTTCTTC
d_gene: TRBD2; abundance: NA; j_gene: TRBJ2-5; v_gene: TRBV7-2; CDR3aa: CASSHQRGKETQYF; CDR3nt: TGTGCCAGCAGCCACCAGCGGGGTAAAGAGACCCAGTACTTC
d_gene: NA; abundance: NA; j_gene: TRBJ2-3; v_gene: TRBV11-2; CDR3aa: CASSRRPLGTDTQYF; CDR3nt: TGTGCCAGCAGTAGAAGGCCCTTGGGAACAGATACGCAGTATTTT
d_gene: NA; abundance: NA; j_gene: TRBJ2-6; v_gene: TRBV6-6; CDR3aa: CASSTRRSSGANVLTF; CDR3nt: TGTGCCAGCAGTACCCGACGGTCCTCTGGGGCCAACGTCCTGACTTTC
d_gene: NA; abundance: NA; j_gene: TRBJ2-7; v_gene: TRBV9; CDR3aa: CASSGTASQPYEQYF; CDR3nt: TGTGCCAGCAGCGGAACAGCTTCGCAACCCTACGAGCAGTACTTC
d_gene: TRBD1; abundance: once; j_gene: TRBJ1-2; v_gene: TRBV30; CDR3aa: CAWGTGINYGYTF; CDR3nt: TGTGCCTGGGGGACAGGGATTAACTATGGCTACACCTTC
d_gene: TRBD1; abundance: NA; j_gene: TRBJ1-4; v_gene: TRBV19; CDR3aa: CASSGTGYQKLFF; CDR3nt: TGTGCCAGTAGTGGGACAGGGTATCAAAAACTGTTTTTT
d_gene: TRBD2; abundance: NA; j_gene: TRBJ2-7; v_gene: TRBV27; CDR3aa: CASSLIGLAGEQYF; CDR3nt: TGTGCCAGCAGTTTGATAGGACTAGCGGGGGAGCAGTACTTC
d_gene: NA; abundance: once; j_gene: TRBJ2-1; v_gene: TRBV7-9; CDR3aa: CASSSQIKSYNEQFF; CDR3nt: TGTGCCAGCAGCTCACAGATAAAGTCCTACAATGAGCAGTTCTTC
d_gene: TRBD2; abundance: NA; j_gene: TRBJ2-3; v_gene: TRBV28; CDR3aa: CASSLWASGESTDTQYF; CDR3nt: TGTGCCAGCAGTTTATGGGCTAGCGGAGAGAGCACAGATACGCAGTATTTT
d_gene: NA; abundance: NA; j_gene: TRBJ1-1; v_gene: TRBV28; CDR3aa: CASSAGPGFEAFF; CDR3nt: TGTGCCAGCAGTGCTGGCCCGGGGTTCGAAGCTTTCTTT